This T cell receptor (beta chain) is from a study of T-cell memory formation after mild COVID-19. Study-wide points: Of the contracting clones, CD4+ ones lay mainly in CM and EM, and CD8+ ones in EMRA. Clones that shrank (day 15 to 85) were balanced CD4/CD8, whereas later expanders leaned CD4+.

This CDR3 comprises 17 residues. Trimming cost V 2 bases and J 1 base, with 15 bases left between them. Germline V lookup: CDR1 MNHEY, CDR2 SMNVEV (reference sequence). This clonotype was seen more than once but under ten times. The antigen is unknown. TCRalpha and TCRbeta libraries used 5'RACE with constant-segment primers and UMIs. TCRdb re-analysed the 5' RACE reads in MiXCR, keeping a single row per CDR3 protein. The sample carries around 220,000 distinct CDR3 sequences, about a sixth recorded once. This sequence joins TRBV27 and TRBJ2-1; D is possibly TRBD2 (7 bases). What was sequenced was PBMCs or a T cell subset sorted from them (not recorded which). This TCR derives from a man between 18 and 29 years old who had mild COVID-19 (a few samples of this study predate the infection). Cell type and time point are not known. The CDR3 bases are TGTGCCAGCAGTTTAAATCTGGGGGGGCTTTCCTACAATGAGCAGTTCTTC. This sequence encodes CASSLNLGGLSYNEQFF.